Listed here are 19 T cell receptor beta chains from one sample, sequenced in a study of spatial heterogeneity in lung cancer. Sample time point: blood at routine non-recurrence follow-up after resection. TCRdb processed the 5' RACE reads anew with MiXCR; each CDR3 protein has one entry. Of about 70,000 distinct CDR3 sequences in the sample, 8% to 10% were seen once. Specimen: PBMCs, collected at follow-up. The receptors originated from a female donor with early-stage non-small cell lung cancer.

This clonotype turned up a few times. This chain connects TRBV7-9 to TRBJ2-5; 9 bases agree with TRBD1. The CDR3 contains 14 residues. Trimming cost V 7 bases and J 1 base; bases outside gene matches: 4. CDR1 and CDR2 (germline): SEHNR, FQNEAQ (reference sequence). The chain's CDR3 is CASKGTGFQETQYF. In DNA form, the CDR3 reads TGTGCCAGCAAAGGGACAGGGTTCCAAGAGACCCAGTACTTC.

This clonotype came up many times. Germline is not matched at one junction end, which may reflect a read error. The chain links TRBV7-7 to TRBJ2-1, with D uncertain. CDR3 size: 16 residues. Germline V lookup: CDR1 SSHAT, CDR2 FNYEAQ (reference sequence). The CDR3, as DNA: TGTGCTAGCAGCCCAAGACTTTTGAGCTCCTACAATGAGCAGTTCTTC. Translating gives CASSPRLLSSYNEQFF.

As for this clonotype: It may be a read error: a sequence one base away is much more abundant. V and J are TRBV7-9 and TRBJ2-7; D unresolved. CDR3 length: 14 amino acids. Trimming removed 6 bases from V and 3 bases from J, with 15 bases in between. The V gene's germline CDR1 is SEHNR and CDR2 FQNEAQ (reference sequence). CDR3 bases: TGTGCCAGCAGATTAAGTGGTGCAGTCTACGAGCAGTACTTC. Protein product: CASRLSGAVYEQYF.

At least ten counts were recorded for this clonotype. The chain uses TRBV19 and TRBJ2-1; tentative D call: TRBD2 (6 bases). The CDR3 has 14 residues. The ends were cut back, 1 base at V and 4 bases at J, with 8 bases in the middle. Germline V gene lookup returns CDR1 LNHDA and CDR2 SQIVND (reference sequence). The CDR3 spells CASSIAGVYNEQFF. Written as DNA, the CDR3 is TGTGCCAGTAGTATAGCGGGAGTATACAATGAGCAGTTCTTC.

V gene TRBV10-3 combines with J gene TRBJ2-3; D not certain. V was trimmed by 0 bases and J by 0 bases, leaving 13 bases between them. The CDR3 is 17 amino acids. In germline, CDR1 is ENHRY, CDR2 SYGVKD. Here the CDR3 reads CAISESLGTSSTDTQYF. CDR3 nucleotide sequence: TGTGCCATCAGTGAGTCGCTCGGAACCTCTAGCACAGATACGCAGTATTTT.

This clonotype was seen only a few times. The chain has TRBV7-2 and TRBJ2-1; tentatively, D is TRBD2 (5 bases). The V gene's germline CDR1 is SGHTA and CDR2 FQGNSA. There are 14 residues in the CDR3. The V gene lost 3 bases and the J gene lost 2 bases, with 8 bases spanning the gap. The CDR3 loop is CASSFTAAYNEQFF. The CDR3 nucleotides read TGTGCCAGCAGCTTTACAGCGGCCTACAATGAGCAGTTCTTC.

This clonotype came up many times. The CDR3 sequence: CASSDRSGSGDTQYF. As DNA, the CDR3 is TGTGCCAGCAGTGACCGTAGCGGGAGTGGAGATACGCAGTATTTT. The chain is built from TRBV6-1 and TRBJ2-3, with 9 bases matching TRBD2. Per the germline V gene, CDR1 is MNHNS and CDR2 is SASEGT. The V gene end was trimmed by 3 bases and the J gene end by 5 bases; junction bases not matched to a gene: 6. This CDR3 contains 15 residues.

This clonotype was counted only a few times. The gene calls are TRBV5-1 and TRBJ2-3; 8 bases fit TRBD1. The ends lost 2 bases at V and 5 bases at J; junction bases unmatched: 13. Germline V gene sequence: CDR1 SGHRS, CDR2 YFSETQ. The CDR3 runs to 17 residues. CDR3 DNA sequence: TGCGCCAGCAGCTTCCTCGGTGGCAGGGGGCGAGGAGATACGCAGTATTTT. It translates to CASSFLGGRGRGDTQYF.

This clonotype was seen at least ten times. This sequence joins TRBV12-3 or TRBV12-4 and TRBJ2-7; D call uncertain. V gave up 2 bases and J gave up 4 bases, with 12 bases separating them. The CDR3 sequence is 14 residues long. The DNA for the CDR3 is TGTGCCAGCAGTTTATACAGAGGAGCTTACGAGCAGTACTTC. The encoded protein is CASSLYRGAYEQYF.

Many counts were recorded for this clonotype. The chain has TRBV28 and TRBJ2-5; 9 bases agree with TRBD2. The CDR3 has 15 residues. V lost 5 bases, J lost 5 bases, and 9 bases stayed unmatched. Germline values: CDR1 MDHEN, CDR2 SYDVKM. The CDR3 DNA sequence: TGTGCCAGCAGTAGTAGCGGGAGTAGGGTTGAGACCCAGTACTTC. This gives the protein CASSSSGSRVETQYF.

This clonotype was seen more than once but under ten times. The rearrangement uses TRBV20-1 and TRBJ2-3; D might be TRBD2 (5 bases). Trimming stripped 5 bases from V and 2 bases from J, with 8 bases between. CDR1 and CDR2 (germline): DFQATT, SNEGSKA (reference sequence). There are 12 residues in the CDR3. This CDR3 is CSAWENTDTQYF. Written as DNA, the CDR3 is TGCAGTGCTTGGGAGAACACAGATACGCAGTATTTT.

About this clonotype itself: Since a much larger clone is just one base distant, this may be a read error. V is TRBV20-1 and J is TRBJ2-3, with D perhaps assigned TRBD1 or TRBD2 (5 bases each). CDR1 is DFQATT and CDR2 is SNEGSKA in the germline V gene (reference sequence). The CDR3 runs to 15 residues. Trimming took 6 bases from V and 2 from J, leaving 18 bases between them. CDR3 nucleotide sequence: TGCAGTGCCATGGACTGGGGGAACCCCACAGATACGCAGTATTTT. This translates into CSAMDWGNPTDTQYF.

This clonotype was detected ten times or more. The rearrangement joins TRBV4-1 to TRBJ1-1; D perhaps matches TRBD1 (5 bases). The ends were cut back, 7 bases at V and 7 bases at J, with 13 bases in the middle. The CDR3 consists of 12 residues. Germline V CDR1 and CDR2: MGHRA, YSYEKL. CDR3 region: CASTTNGGEAFF. CDR3 in DNA: TGCGCCAGCACCACCAACGGGGGTGAAGCTTTCTTT.

The J gene is TRBJ2-1, the V gene TRBV7-9, with TRBD2 identical over 13 bases. The ends lost 4 bases at V and 8 bases at J; junction bases unmatched: 8. This CDR3 is built from 16 residues. Per the germline V gene, CDR1 is SEHNR and CDR2 is FQNEAQ (reference sequence). The CDR3 region is CASSSRTSGSIDEQFF. DNA for the CDR3: TGTGCCAGCAGCTCCCGGACTAGCGGGAGTATCGATGAGCAGTTCTTC.

The table lists this clonotype with many counts. J is TRBJ2-5 and V is TRBV14, with unresolved D. CDR3 size: 13 residues. Between the trimmed V and J ends, which lost 5 bases and 2 bases, there was a span of 9 bases. Per the germline V gene, CDR1 is SGHDN and CDR2 is FVKESK. The CDR3 here is CASSVQIQETQYF. The CDR3 region has the DNA TGTGCCAGCAGCGTTCAGATTCAAGAGACCCAGTACTTC.

Many counts were recorded for this clonotype. V is TRBV28 and J is TRBJ2-3; D perhaps matches TRBD2 (5 bases). The CDR3 length is 11 residues. With 8 bases removed from V and 6 bases from J, the gap between germline ends came to 9 bases. Germline CDR1 and CDR2: MDHEN and SYDVKM. The CDR3 loop is CASRRGDTQYF. DNA for the CDR3: TGTGCCAGCCGTAGAGGGGATACGCAGTATTTT.

This clonotype was found a few times. The chain is built from TRBV6-2 or TRBV6-3 and TRBJ2-2; D unclear. The CDR3 runs 13 residues. The V and J ends lost 4 bases and 4 bases respectively, with 7 bases between them. CDR1 and CDR2 from the germline V gene are MNHEY and SVGEGT. In DNA, the CDR3 is TGTGCCAGCAGTTTGATGTCCACCGGGGAGCTGTTTTTT. This sequence encodes CASSLMSTGELFF.

In this sample, this clonotype turned up many times. The J gene is TRBJ1-1, the V gene TRBV6-5; the D gene is possibly TRBD1 (6 bases). V lost 4 bases to trimming and J lost 10 bases, with 13 bases between them. The CDR3 runs to 12 residues. In germline, CDR1 is MNHEY, CDR2 SVGAGI. The CDR3 region has the DNA TGTGCCAGCAGTTCGAACAGGGTAGCAGCTTTCTTT. Encoded protein: CASSSNRVAAFF.

In this sample, this clonotype turned up many times. The chain has TRBV12-3 or TRBV12-4 and TRBJ2-7, with 7 bases identical to TRBD2. The length of the CDR3 is 11 residues. The CDR3 DNA follows: TGTGCCAGCAGGGGGGACTATTCACCCCCCGTC. It codes for CASRGDYSPPV.